Listed here are 4 T cell receptor beta chains from one sample, sequenced in a study of identifying expanded T cells in peripheral blood. Produced via immunoSEQ multiplex PCR; TCRdb's table is partial and in-frame only. The table lists about 100,000 clones, around nine tenths of them singletons. Sequences were obtained from blood. The receptor source for this set is a person between 18 and 75 years old in good health.

There are a few counts of this clone. This rearrangement joins TRBV2 to TRBJ2-1; 8 positions match TRBD1. Germline CDR1 and CDR2: SNHLY and FYNNEI. CDR3 length equals 14 residues. V was clipped by 6 bases and J by 6 bases; unmatched bases: 7. The CDR3 DNA reads TGTGCCAGCAGGATCCGGACAGGGATCAATGAGCAGTTCTTC. Translated: CASRIRTGINEQFF.

CDR3 DNA: TGTGCCTGGAGCCTAGCGGGGTACGAGCAGTACTTC. Translation gives CAWSLAGYEQYF. The chain is built from TRBV30 and TRBJ2-7; 9 bases are shared with TRBD2. J was trimmed by 4 bases and V by 3 bases; bases with no gene match: 1. This CDR3 region has 12 residues. Germline V CDR1 and CDR2: GTSNPN, SVGIG (reference sequence).

The rearrangement joins TRBV2 to TRBJ2-1; 9 bases align to TRBD1. Trimming removed 6 bases from V and 7 bases from J; junction bases left unmatched: 13. CDR1 and CDR2 from the germline V gene are SNHLY and FYNNEI. CDR3 length: 16 amino acids. The CDR3 DNA reads TGTGCCAGCAGCCCGGACAGGGGTAGGAGGTGGAATGAGCAGTTCTTC. The encoded protein is CASSPDRGRRWNEQFF.

The genes are TRBV10-1 and TRBJ2-2; D unclear. Germline V CDR1 and CDR2: WNHNN, SYGVQD (reference sequence). V was clipped by 2 bases and J by 0 bases, with 7 bases between them. The CDR3 is 15 amino acids. The CDR3 loop reads CASSEGPANTGELFF. The CDR3 region has the DNA TGCGCCAGCAGTGAGGGGCCTGCGAACACCGGGGAGCTGTTTTTT.